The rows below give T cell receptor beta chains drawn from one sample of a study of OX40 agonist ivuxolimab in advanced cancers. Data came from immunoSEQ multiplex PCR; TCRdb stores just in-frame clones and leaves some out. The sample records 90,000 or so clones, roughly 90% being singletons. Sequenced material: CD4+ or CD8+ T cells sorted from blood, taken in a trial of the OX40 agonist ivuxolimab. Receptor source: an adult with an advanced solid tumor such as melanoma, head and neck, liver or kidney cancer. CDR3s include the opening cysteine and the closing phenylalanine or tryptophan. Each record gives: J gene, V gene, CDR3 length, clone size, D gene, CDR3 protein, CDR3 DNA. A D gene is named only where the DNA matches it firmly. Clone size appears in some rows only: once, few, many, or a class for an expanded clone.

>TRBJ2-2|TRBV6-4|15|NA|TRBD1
CASSARDSPTGELFF
TGTGCCAGCAGTGCCCGGGACAGCCCCACCGGGGAGCTGTTTTTT
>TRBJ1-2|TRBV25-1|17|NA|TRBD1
CASSDPRDRGPNYGYTF
TGTGCCAGCAGTGACCCCCGGGACAGGGGCCCAAACTATGGCTACACCTTC
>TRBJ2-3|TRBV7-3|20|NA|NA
CASSLRPLLGPITSADTQYF
TGTGCCAGCAGCTTACGGCCCTTGCTGGGACCGATTACTTCCGCAGATACGCAGTATTTT
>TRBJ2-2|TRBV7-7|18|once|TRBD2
CASSVGLAGGRGTGELFF
TGTGCCAGCAGCGTCGGACTAGCGGGAGGGCGCGGCACCGGGGAGCTGTTTTTT
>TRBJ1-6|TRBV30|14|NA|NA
CAWSVGSVGSPLHF
TGTGCCTGGAGTGTAGGGTCCGTTGGGTCACCCCTCCACTTT
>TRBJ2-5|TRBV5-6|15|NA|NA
CASSADVGVQETQYF
TGTGCCAGCAGCGCCGACGTCGGGGTCCAAGAGACCCAGTACTTC
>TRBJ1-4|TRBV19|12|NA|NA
CASSIGDEKLFF
TGTGCCAGTAGTATAGGGGATGAAAAACTGTTTTTT
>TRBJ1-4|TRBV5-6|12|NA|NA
CASSFQDEKLFF
TGTGCCAGCAGCTTCCAGGATGAAAAACTGTTTTTT
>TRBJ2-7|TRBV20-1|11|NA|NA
CSARGNYEQYF
TGCAGTGCTAGAGGCAACTACGAGCAGTACTTC
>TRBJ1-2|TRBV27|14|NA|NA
CASSLSGGIYGYTF
TGTGCCAGCAGTTTATCGGGGGGGATCTATGGCTACACCTTC
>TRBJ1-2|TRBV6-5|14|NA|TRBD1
CASTFGQGGDGYTF
TGTGCCAGCACCTTTGGACAGGGAGGAGATGGCTACACCTTC
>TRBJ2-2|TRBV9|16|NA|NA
CASSVGSDGNTGELFF
TGTGCCAGCAGCGTAGGATCGGACGGGAACACCGGGGAGCTGTTTTTT
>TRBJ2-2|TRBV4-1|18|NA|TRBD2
CASSQTDQRDGGTGELFF
TGCGCCAGCAGCCAAACCGATCAGCGGGACGGGGGCACCGGGGAGCTGTTTTTT
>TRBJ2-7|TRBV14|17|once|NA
CASSQDGGGISWGEQYF
TGTGCCAGCAGCCAAGATGGCGGCGGTATTTCCTGGGGAGAGCAGTACTTC
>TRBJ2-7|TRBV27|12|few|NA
CASRGLGYEQYF
TGTGCCAGCAGGGGGCTGGGCTACGAGCAGTACTTC
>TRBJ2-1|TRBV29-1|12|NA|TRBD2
CSVVRDYNEQFF
TGCAGCGTTGTCCGGGACTATAATGAGCAGTTCTTC
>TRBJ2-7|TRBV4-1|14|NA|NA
CASSPPGEAYEQYF
TGCGCCAGCAGCCCCCCCGGGGAAGCCTACGAGCAGTACTTC
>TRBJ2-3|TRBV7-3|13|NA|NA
CASSPAGTDTQYF
TGTGCCAGCAGCCCGGCGGGGACAGATACGCAGTATTTT
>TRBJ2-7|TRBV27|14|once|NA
CASINRQGGYEQYF
TGTGCCAGCATAAATAGGCAGGGAGGTTACGAGCAGTACTTC
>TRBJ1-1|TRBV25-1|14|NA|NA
CASSEIATGVEAFF
TGTGCCAGCAGTGAAATCGCAACGGGGGTTGAAGCTTTCTTT
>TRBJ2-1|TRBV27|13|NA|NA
CASSKGAYNEQFF
TGTGCCAGCAGTAAGGGGGCCTACAATGAGCAGTTCTTC
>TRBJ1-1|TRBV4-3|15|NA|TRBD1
CASSQGPSGGTEAFF
TGCGCCAGCAGCCAAGGCCCCTCAGGGGGCACTGAAGCTTTCTTT
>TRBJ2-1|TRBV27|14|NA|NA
CASSYRDAYNEQFF
TGTGCCAGCAGCTACAGGGACGCCTACAATGAGCAGTTCTTC
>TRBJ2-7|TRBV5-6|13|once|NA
CASSFDISYEQYF
TGTGCCAGCAGCTTTGACATCTCCTACGAGCAGTACTTC
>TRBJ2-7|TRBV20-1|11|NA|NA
CSARIEREQYF
TGCAGTGCTAGAATAGAACGGGAGCAGTACTTC
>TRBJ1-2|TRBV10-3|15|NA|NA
CAISEEREGGYGYTF
TGTGCCATCAGTGAGGAGCGGGAGGGGGGCTATGGCTACACCTTC
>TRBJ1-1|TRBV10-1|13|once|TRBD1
CASSQGVNTEAFF
TGCGCCAGCAGCCAGGGGGTAAACACTGAAGCTTTCTTT
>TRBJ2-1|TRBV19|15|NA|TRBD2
CASSLTSGNYNEQFF
TGTGCCAGTAGCCTGACTAGCGGGAACTACAATGAGCAGTTCTTC